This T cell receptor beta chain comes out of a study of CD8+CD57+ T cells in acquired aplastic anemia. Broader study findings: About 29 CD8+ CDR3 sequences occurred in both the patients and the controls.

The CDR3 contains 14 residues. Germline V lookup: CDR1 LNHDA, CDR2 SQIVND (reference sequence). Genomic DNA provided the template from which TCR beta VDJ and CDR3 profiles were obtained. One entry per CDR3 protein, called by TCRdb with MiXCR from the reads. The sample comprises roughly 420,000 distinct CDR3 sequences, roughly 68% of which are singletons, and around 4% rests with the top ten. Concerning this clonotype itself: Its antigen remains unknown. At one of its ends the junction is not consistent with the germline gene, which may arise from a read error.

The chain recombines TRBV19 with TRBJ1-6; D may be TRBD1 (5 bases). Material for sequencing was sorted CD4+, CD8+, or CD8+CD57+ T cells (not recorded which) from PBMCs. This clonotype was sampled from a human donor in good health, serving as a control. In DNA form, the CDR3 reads TGTGCCACCAGCCAAGTGGGGGGGAATTCGCCCCTGCGCTTT. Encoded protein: CATSQVGGNSPLRF.